This T cell receptor beta chain was captured in a study of vaccination and CD4 T cells after COVID-19. With 5 bases clipped from V and 1 base from J, the junction kept 8 bases outside the gene matches. The germline V gene has CDR1 SEHNR and CDR2 FQNEAQ (reference sequence). This CDR3 region has 16 residues. Treatment in this sample: roughly 10-day PBMC culture with coronavirus spike peptide pools or control peptides (ViraFEST assay). A note on this clonotype: Its antigen remains unidentified.

Cultured CD4+ T-cell DNA underwent Oncomine TCR Beta short-read sequencing. TCRdb re-called the PCR reads through MiXCR, storing one row per CDR3 protein. In the table there are fewer than 10,000 distinct CDR3 sequences, roughly 60% of which are singletons. This chain connects TRBV7-9 to TRBJ1-1, with 9 bases that match TRBD1. The origin of this receptor is a human donor who had recovered from COVID-19. Specimen: CD4+ T cells from blood, cultured in vitro. The CDR3 loop is CASSETRTGENTEAFF. The CDR3 DNA reads as TGTGCCAGCAGCGAAACGCGGACAGGGGAGAACACTGAAGCTTTCTTT.